The next 20 T cell receptor beta chains were all read from a single sample in a study of cytomegalovirus exposure and HLA in healthy donors. The PCR made use of 60 Vbeta and 13 Jbeta primers. TCRdb keeps only in-frame clones here, not all; method: immunoSEQ multiplex PCR. The profile shows 150,000 to 180,000 clones, about 85% of them singletons. Sequenced input: PBMCs. The receptors here all came from a woman aged 18-29 years in good health and CMV-seronegative.

This clone has just one count. J is TRBJ2-5 and V is TRBV5-1, with 8 bases matching TRBD2. The length of the CDR3 is 14 residues. Germline V gives CDR1 SGHRS, CDR2 YFSETQ. Losses at the gene ends were 3 bases for V and 2 bases for J; bases not matched to a gene: 3. The CDR3 region is CASSSGGSQETQYF. Here the CDR3 DNA reads TGCGCCAGCAGCTCGGGGGGGTCTCAAGAGACCCAGTACTTC.

This chain joins TRBV10-2 and TRBJ2-2, with 9 bases fitting TRBD1. The CDR3 extends over 15 amino acids. The ends lost 5 bases at V and 4 bases at J; junction bases unmatched: 5. Germline-derived CDR1 and CDR2 are WSHSY and SAAADI. The CDR3 bases are TGCGCCAGCAGTATACAGGGGGCTGGCACCGGGGAGCTGTTTTTT. It codes for CASSIQGAGTGELFF.

This clone was counted only a few times. One end of the junction fails to match germline, which may point to a read error. The V and J genes are TRBV7-9 and TRBJ2-1, with a tentative D call TRBD1 (6 bases). The CDR3 has 16 amino acids. Germline V gene sequence: CDR1 SEHNR, CDR2 FQNEAQ (reference sequence). CDR3 in DNA: TGTTCCAGCAGGTTGGGGGCAGGGATTAAAGGCAATGAGCAGTTCTTC. It translates to CSSRLGAGIKGNEQFF.

The genes are TRBV28 and TRBJ2-7; TRBD1 matches at 8 bases. Per the germline V gene, CDR1 is MDHEN and CDR2 is SYDVKM. V lost 2 bases to trimming and J lost 6 bases; unmatched junction nucleotides: 15. The CDR3 is 17 residues long. Here the CDR3 reads CASSLRGQALPPREQYF. CDR3 nucleotides: TGTGCCAGCAGTTTAAGGGGACAGGCCCTCCCCCCTCGCGAGCAGTACTTC.

In the case of this clone: One junction end does not reproduce the germline sequence, and a read error may be involved. The gene calls are TRBV7-9 and TRBJ2-7; D possibly corresponds to TRBD2 (6 bases). The germline gives CDR1 SEHNR, CDR2 FQNEAQ (reference sequence). This CDR3 is 13 amino acids long. Here the CDR3 reads CSSSLDGGIAQYF. The CDR3 DNA follows: TGTTCCAGCAGCTTAGACGGAGGGATCGCCCAGTACTTC.

This clone was seen only a few times. The rearrangement links TRBV29-1 to TRBJ2-3; D may be TRBD1 (7 bases). The germline CDR1 and CDR2 sequences are SQVTM and ANQGSEA. The germline V and J ends were trimmed by 6 bases and 3 bases, with 19 bases remaining between them. This CDR3 comprises 15 residues. This chain's CDR3 is CSVGGGGGATDTQYF. The DNA for the CDR3 is TGCAGCGTAGGGGGTGGAGGGGGCGCGACAGATACGCAGTATTTT.

CDR3 region: CSVERTVDTEAFF. CDR3 nucleotides: TGCAGCGTTGAGCGGACAGTCGACACTGAAGCTTTCTTT. The chain uses TRBV29-1 and TRBJ1-1; D may be TRBD1 (6 bases). The germline V gene encodes CDR1 SQVTM and CDR2 ANQGSEA. There are 13 residues in the CDR3. V lost 3 bases, J lost 3 bases, and 11 bases lay in between.

This clone was recorded once. J is TRBJ2-1 and V is TRBV29-1, with 11 bases that match TRBD2. CDR1 and CDR2 (germline): SQVTM, ANQGSEA. After removal of 5 bases from V and 9 bases from J, the junction contained 3 bases not matched to a gene. The length of the CDR3 is 12 residues. Written as DNA, the CDR3 is TGCAGCGTTACTAGCGGGGGCCCTGAGCAGTTCTTC. Its protein product is CSVTSGGPEQFF.

The chain couples TRBV11-2 to TRBJ1-1; tentative D call: TRBD1 (6 bases). The CDR3 is made up of 11 amino acids. V was clipped by 6 bases and J by 10 bases, with 12 bases between them. In germline, CDR1 is SGHAT, CDR2 FQNNGV. CDR3 residues: CASRQAGAAFF. Written as DNA, the CDR3 is TGTGCCAGCAGACAAGCGGGGGCAGCTTTCTTT.

V is TRBV7-9 and J is TRBJ2-7; TRBD2 matches 13 bases. V lost 4 bases to trimming and J lost 3 bases; unmatched junction nucleotides: 3. This CDR3 is built from 15 residues. Germline CDR1 and CDR2: SEHNR and FQNEAQ (reference sequence). This CDR3 reads CASSYRTSGSYEQYF. In DNA form, the CDR3 reads TGTGCCAGCAGCTATCGGACTAGCGGGAGCTACGAGCAGTACTTC.

In this sample, this clone turned up once. The DNA of the CDR3 is TGTGCCTGGAGTCCCTGGCGGGCTAGCGGGAGGGATGAGCAGTTCTTC. It translates to CAWSPWRASGRDEQFF. The V call is TRBV30, the J call TRBJ2-1, with 12 bases identical to TRBD2. The CDR3 length is 16 residues. V lost 2 bases to trimming and J lost 8 bases; unmatched junction nucleotides: 10. Germline values: CDR1 GTSNPN, CDR2 SVGIG (reference sequence).

This clone was seen once. The chain links TRBV18 to TRBJ1-2, with no clear D. V shed 0 bases and J shed 4 bases, with 12 bases lying between them. Germline V gene data show CDR1 as KGHSH and CDR2 as LQKENI. This CDR3 is 15 amino acids long. CDR3 protein: CASSPPFTEIYGYTF. DNA for the CDR3: TGTGCCAGCTCACCACCTTTTACTGAGATCTATGGCTACACCTTC.

V and J are TRBV6-5 and TRBJ2-5; tentatively, D is TRBD1 (6 bases). CDR3 size: 13 residues. CDR1 and CDR2 (germline): MNHEY, SVGAGI. Trimming pared 3 bases from V and 14 bases from J, leaving 19 bases between. CDR3 protein: CASSYAGTTNPYF. The CDR3 nucleotides read TGTGCCAGCAGTTATGCCGGGACAACAAACCCTTACTTC.

The table lists this clone with a few counts. This chain connects TRBV7-2 to TRBJ2-7; TRBD1 matches 9 bases. V shed 4 bases, J shed 7 bases, and the junction held 11 bases outside the gene matches. This CDR3 is 15 amino acids long. In germline, CDR1 is SGHTA, CDR2 FQGNSA. CDR3 DNA sequence: TGTGCCAGCAGCTCGGGACAGGGTGGGTCGTGGGAGCAGTACTTC. This gives the protein CASSSGQGGSWEQYF. Full variable domain (outside the CDR3, taken from reference TRBV7-2 and TRBJ2-7): GAGVSQSPSNKVTEKGKDVELRCDPISGHTALYWYRQSLGQGLEFLIYFQGNSAPDKSGLPSDRFSAERTGGSVSTLTIQRTQQEDSAVYLCASSSGQGGSWEQYFGPGTRLTVT.

In this sample, this clone turned up once. This sequence joins TRBV4-2 and TRBJ1-3, with D unclear. There are 15 residues in the CDR3. Trimming stripped 0 bases from V and 2 bases from J, with 8 bases between. CDR1 is LGHNA, CDR2 YNFKEQ, per germline. As DNA, the CDR3 is TGTGCCAGCAGCCAAGATTACAGAACTGGAAACACCATATATTTT. Encoded protein: CASSQDYRTGNTIYF.

The V call is TRBV11-2, the J call TRBJ2-7; TRBD1 aligns across 7 bases. V shed 6 bases and J 5 bases; nucleotides not matched to a gene: 19. The germline CDR1 and CDR2 sequences are SGHAT and FQNNGV. CDR3 length: 17 amino acids. The CDR3 spells CASSPLRTQDRSHEQYF. The DNA for the CDR3 is TGTGCCAGCAGTCCACTCCGAACCCAGGACAGGTCACACGAGCAGTACTTC.

As to this clone: Compared with germline, one end of the junction differs, possibly owing to a read error. In DNA form, the CDR3 reads TGTGCTAGCAGCCTAGCCGGGACAGCCAACAATGAGCAGTTCTTC. This sequence encodes CASSLAGTANNEQFF. The V gene is TRBV7-7, the J gene TRBJ2-1, with 7 bases identical to TRBD1. There are 15 residues in the CDR3. Germline V gene data show CDR1 as SSHAT and CDR2 as FNYEAQ (reference sequence).

This clone was counted between two and nine times. This chain links TRBV5-4 with TRBJ2-5, with D perhaps TRBD2 (5 bases). Gene TRBJ2-7 matches the end of the DNA better, so the J call may be wrong. The CDR3 is 14 amino acids. Germline loops: CDR1 SGHNT, CDR2 YYREEE (reference sequence). CDR3 in DNA: TGTGCCAGCACGCAGGACTTCCCCCCCTACGAGCAGTACTTC. Its translation: CASTQDFPPYEQYF.

The J gene is TRBJ1-5, the V gene TRBV11-2; D unclear. The CDR3 consists of 13 residues. Germline CDR1 is SGHAT and CDR2 is FQNNGV. With 0 bases removed from V and 3 bases from J, the gap between germline ends came to 3 bases. CDR3 bases: TGTGCCAGCAGCTTAGACATCAATCAGCCCCAGCATTTT. The encoded protein is CASSLDINQPQHF.

V usage is TRBV28 and J usage is TRBJ2-7; no clear D. The CDR3 covers 14 residues. V was trimmed by 5 bases and J by 0 bases, leaving 11 bases between them. In germline, CDR1 is MDHEN, CDR2 SYDVKM. In DNA, the CDR3 is TGTGCCAGCAGTCTGGCCCTCTTCTCCTACGAGCAGTACTTC. Translated: CASSLALFSYEQYF.